This TCR beta chain was identified during a study of blood T cell repertoires in COVID-19. J lost 5 bases, V lost 0 bases, and 5 bases had no gene match. This CDR3 contains 15 residues. Germline CDR1 is SGHNT and CDR2 is YYREEE (reference sequence). Sequenced by immunoSEQ multiplex PCR; TCRdb stores in-frame clones only, minus some. The sample has just over 150,000 clones, around 85% seen once. The chain links TRBV5-4 to TRBJ2-7, with 10 bases identical to TRBD1. Sequenced sample: peripheral blood. The sequence was collected from a human donor with acute or convalescent COVID-19. The donor label of this sample is uncertain. Written as DNA, the CDR3 is TGTGCCAGCAGCTTGGCGGACAGGGGGGCCCACGAGCAGTACTTC. Residues: CASSLADRGAHEQYF.